This T cell receptor beta chain stems from a study of cytomegalovirus exposure and HLA in healthy donors. Study results and limitations: Later analysis reportedly placed an Asian-associated ancestry cluster below the roughly 680-donor mean in N-insertions. Researchers catalogued some 160 TCR beta chains as cytomegalovirus-associated.

About this clone itself: Its cognate antigen is unknown.

In the PCR, 60 Vbeta and 13 Jbeta primers were used. The table came from immunoSEQ multiplex PCR; TCRdb's copy has only in-frame clones and leaves some out. The sample records about 270,000 clones, under 80% being singletons. Healthy individuals who donated bone marrow served as the donors. This CDR3 has 20 amino acids. V gave up 1 base and J gave up 1 base; unmatched junction bases: 16. Germline V CDR1 and CDR2: MDHEN, SYDVKM. The TCR originated in a female donor in good health and CMV-seronegative. Source material: PBMCs. This chain joins TRBV28 and TRBJ2-3, with 8 bases identical to TRBD2. The CDR3 sequence is CASSLLPISAGGGRTDTQYF. CDR3 DNA sequence: TGTGCCAGCAGTTTATTGCCGATCAGCGCGGGGGGAGGCCGCACAGATACGCAGTATTTT.